The 15 T cell receptor beta chains presented below share a single source sample, sequenced in a study of OX40 agonist ivuxolimab in advanced cancers. Generated by immunoSEQ multiplex PCR, the TCRdb table keeps only in-frame clones and is missing some. The table has some 70,000 clones, 80% seen once. The sample was CD4+ or CD8+ T cells sorted from blood, taken in a trial of the OX40 agonist ivuxolimab. The source of these receptors is an adult with an advanced solid tumor such as melanoma, head and neck, liver or kidney cancer.

This clone has only one observation. The chain uses TRBV5-1 and TRBJ1-1; D may be TRBD1 (5 bases). This CDR3 is 14 amino acids long. The V gene lost 2 bases and the J gene lost 5 bases, with 13 bases spanning the gap. Looked up from germline, CDR1 is SGHRS and CDR2 is YFSETQ. The CDR3 spells CASSLAGKGTEAFF. In nucleotides, the CDR3 is TGCGCCAGCAGCTTAGCAGGGAAGGGGACTGAAGCTTTCTTT.

The rearrangement joins TRBV27 to TRBJ1-2; TRBD1 agrees at 8 bases. The CDR3 loop spans 13 amino acids. Losses at the gene ends were 6 bases for V and 8 bases for J; bases not matched to a gene: 8. CDR1 is MNHEY, CDR2 SMNVEV, per germline (reference sequence). The CDR3 loop reads CASRRDRGGGYTF. For the CDR3, the DNA is TGTGCCAGCAGGCGTGACAGGGGCGGGGGCTACACCTTC.

This chain joins TRBV7-8 and TRBJ2-7, with TRBD2 matching 10 bases. The CDR3 loop spans 15 amino acids. V dropped 3 bases and J dropped 5; count of bases not matched to a gene: 7. Germline V lookup: CDR1 SGHVS, CDR2 FQNEAQ. In DNA form, the CDR3 reads TGTGCCAGCAGCTTTAAAAGCGGGGGGGCCGACGAGCAGTACTTC. It codes for CASSFKSGGADEQYF.

The chain couples TRBV10-3 to TRBJ2-2; possible D gene TRBD1, 6 bases. V dropped 9 bases and J dropped 1 base, with 12 bases sitting between them. The CDR3 covers 14 residues. Germline V gene sequence: CDR1 ENHRY, CDR2 SYGVKD. CDR3 sequence reads: CAILSTGNTGELFF. CDR3 in DNA: TGTGCCATTCTTTCGACAGGGAACACCGGGGAGCTGTTTTTT.

This clone has just one count. The chain joins TRBV7-8 to TRBJ1-6; D is possibly TRBD1 (5 bases). The germline V gene has CDR1 SGHVS and CDR2 FQNEAQ. Between the trimmed V and J ends, which lost 5 bases and 9 bases, there was a span of 14 bases. The CDR3 covers 14 residues. CDR3: CASSPGWGGSPLHF. The CDR3 bases are TGTGCCAGCAGCCCGGGATGGGGGGGTTCACCCCTCCACTTT.

The chain uses TRBV21-1 and TRBJ1-1; the D call TRBD1 from the table was never checked on the DNA. TRBV21-1 is termed a pseudogene. The CDR3 is made up of 18 amino acids. This CDR3 reads CASSKRAKDSKMNTEAFF. The CDR3 DNA is TGTGCCAGCAGCAAAAGGGCTAAGGACAGTAAGATGAACACTGAAGCTTTCTTT.

This clone appeared a single time. This chain uses TRBV6-1 with TRBJ1-5; 10 positions agree with TRBD1. Germline V gene data show CDR1 as MNHNS and CDR2 as SASEGT. CDR3 length: 15 residues. Unmatched junction bases numbered 7, after V lost 4 bases and J lost 7 bases. The CDR3 spells CASSVEGQGLQPQHF. In DNA form, the CDR3 reads TGTGCCAGCAGTGTCGAGGGACAGGGGCTGCAGCCCCAGCATTTT.

About this clone: The germline gene is not matched at one end of the junction; a read error may be the cause. This chain links TRBV7-7 with TRBJ2-2, with 11 nucleotides matching TRBD2. In germline, CDR1 is SSHAT, CDR2 FNYEAQ (reference sequence). The CDR3 extends over 16 amino acids. Written as DNA, the CDR3 is TGTGCTAGCAGCCAGAGACTAGCGGGGACCCCCGGGGAGCTGTTTTTT. This encodes CASSQRLAGTPGELFF.

The V call is TRBV5-6, the J call TRBJ2-5; possible D gene TRBD2, 5 bases. This CDR3 region has 15 residues. Trimming removed 0 bases at V and 4 bases at J, with 13 bases between. Per the germline V gene, CDR1 is SGHDT and CDR2 is YYEEEE. The DNA for the CDR3 is TGTGCCAGCAGCTTGGCCAATATACGGGGAGAGACCCAGTACTTC. Amino acids: CASSLANIRGETQYF.

A note on this clone: The same CDR3 also results from other DNA sequences found in this sample. CDR3 sequence (DNA): TGTGCCAGCAGTGAACCCCCGGGGGGGTATTTAGATACGCAGTATTTT. Its translation: CASSEPPGGYLDTQYF. This chain links TRBV6-1 with TRBJ2-3, with 8 positions matching TRBD2. The V gene end was trimmed by 2 bases and the J gene end by 5 bases; junction bases not matched to a gene: 9. Germline V gene data show CDR1 as MNHNS and CDR2 as SASEGT. The CDR3 spans 16 residues.

V and J are TRBV16 and TRBJ1-2; D might be TRBD1 (5 bases). Per germline, CDR1 KGHSY and CDR2 FQNENV. Trimming cost V 0 bases and J 14 bases, with 13 bases left between them. The CDR3 loop spans 12 amino acids. This CDR3 reads CASSQSPGRGTF. The CDR3 DNA follows: TGTGCCAGCAGCCAATCGCCGGGACGGGGGACCTTC.

The chain uses TRBV25-1 and TRBJ2-2; D may match TRBD1 or TRBD2 (5 bases each). V was clipped by 3 bases and J by 4 bases, with 9 bases between them. Germline CDR1 is MGHDK and CDR2 is SYGVNS. The length of the CDR3 is 14 residues. The CDR3 coding sequence is TGTGCCAGCAGTGATCCCGGGACCACCGGGGAGCTGTTTTTT. This sequence encodes CASSDPGTTGELFF.

This chain links TRBV7-2 with TRBJ1-2; perhaps TRBD1 as D (6 bases). Germline values: CDR1 SGHTA, CDR2 FQGNSA. Trimming took 5 bases from V and 5 from J, leaving 12 bases between them. This CDR3 region has 13 residues. CDR3 protein: CASSRGGQYGYTF. The CDR3 region has the DNA TGTGCCAGCAGCCGAGGAGGACAGTATGGCTACACCTTC.

V and J are TRBV9 and TRBJ2-3; 7 nucleotides align to TRBD2. Germline V lookup: CDR1 SGDLS, CDR2 YYNGEE. The CDR3 length is 14 residues. Trimming took 2 bases from V and 6 from J; bases not matched to a gene: 6. CDR3 loop: CASSVGTTRDTQYF. The CDR3 DNA is TGTGCCAGCAGCGTTGGGACTACCCGGGATACGCAGTATTTT.

The chain uses TRBV7-2 and TRBJ1-2; D is unresolved. With 0 bases removed from V and 3 bases from J, the gap between germline ends came to 5 bases. Per germline, CDR1 SGHTA and CDR2 FQGNSA. The CDR3 is 13 amino acids. CDR3 in amino acids: CASSLAGDYGYTF. CDR3 sequence (DNA): TGTGCCAGCAGCTTAGCCGGGGACTATGGCTACACCTTC.